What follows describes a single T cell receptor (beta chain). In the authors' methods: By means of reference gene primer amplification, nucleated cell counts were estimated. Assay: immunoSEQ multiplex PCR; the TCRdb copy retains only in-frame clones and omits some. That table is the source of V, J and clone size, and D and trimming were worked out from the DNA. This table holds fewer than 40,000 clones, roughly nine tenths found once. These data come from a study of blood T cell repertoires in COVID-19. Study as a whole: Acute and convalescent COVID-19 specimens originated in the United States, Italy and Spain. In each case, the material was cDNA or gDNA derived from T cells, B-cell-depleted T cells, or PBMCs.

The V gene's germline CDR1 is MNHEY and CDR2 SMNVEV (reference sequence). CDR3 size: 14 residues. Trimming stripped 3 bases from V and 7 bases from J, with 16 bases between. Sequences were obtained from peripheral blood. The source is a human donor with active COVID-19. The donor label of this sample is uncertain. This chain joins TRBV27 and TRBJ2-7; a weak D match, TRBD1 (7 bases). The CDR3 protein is CASSFISRGDEQYF. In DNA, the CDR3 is TGTGCCAGCAGTTTTATTTCCAGGGGGGATGAGCAGTACTTC.